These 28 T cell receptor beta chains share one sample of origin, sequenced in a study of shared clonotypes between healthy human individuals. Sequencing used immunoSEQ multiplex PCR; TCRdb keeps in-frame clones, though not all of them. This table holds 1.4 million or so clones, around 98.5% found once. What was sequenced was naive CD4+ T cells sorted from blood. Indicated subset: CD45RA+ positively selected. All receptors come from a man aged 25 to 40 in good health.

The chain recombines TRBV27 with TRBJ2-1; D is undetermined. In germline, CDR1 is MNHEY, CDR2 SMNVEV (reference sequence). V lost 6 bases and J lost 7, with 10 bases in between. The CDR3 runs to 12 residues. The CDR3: CASRTARNEQFF. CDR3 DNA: TGTGCCAGCAGAACGGCGAGAAATGAGCAGTTCTTC.

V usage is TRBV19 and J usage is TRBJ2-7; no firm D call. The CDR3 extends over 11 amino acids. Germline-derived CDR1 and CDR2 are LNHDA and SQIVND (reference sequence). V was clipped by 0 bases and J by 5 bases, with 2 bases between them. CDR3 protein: CASSIEDEQYF. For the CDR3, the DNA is TGTGCCAGTAGTATAGAGGACGAGCAGTACTTC.

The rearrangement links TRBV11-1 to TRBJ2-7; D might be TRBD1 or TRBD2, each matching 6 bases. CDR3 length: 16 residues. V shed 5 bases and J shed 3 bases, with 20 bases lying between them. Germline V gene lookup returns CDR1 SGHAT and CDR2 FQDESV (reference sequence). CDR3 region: CASSTRGGTYHYEQYF. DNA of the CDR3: TGTGCCAGCAGCACGAGAGGGGGGACATATCACTACGAGCAGTACTTC.

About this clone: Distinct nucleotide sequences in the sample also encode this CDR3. This CDR3 reads CASSYSTVNTEAFF. CDR3 coding DNA: TGTGCCAGCAGTTACTCGACAGTGAACACTGAAGCTTTCTTT. The chain has TRBV6-5 and TRBJ1-1, with a possible D match to TRBD1 (5 bases). V lost 0 bases and J lost 0, with 5 bases in between. The CDR3 is made up of 14 amino acids. Germline V lookup: CDR1 MNHEY, CDR2 SVGAGI.

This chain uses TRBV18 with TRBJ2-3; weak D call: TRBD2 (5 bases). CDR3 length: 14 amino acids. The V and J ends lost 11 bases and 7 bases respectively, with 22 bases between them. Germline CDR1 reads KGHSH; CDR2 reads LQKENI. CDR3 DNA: TGTGCCTCCACACCACCCGGGAAAGCAAATACGCAGTATTTT. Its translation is CASTPPGKANTQYF.

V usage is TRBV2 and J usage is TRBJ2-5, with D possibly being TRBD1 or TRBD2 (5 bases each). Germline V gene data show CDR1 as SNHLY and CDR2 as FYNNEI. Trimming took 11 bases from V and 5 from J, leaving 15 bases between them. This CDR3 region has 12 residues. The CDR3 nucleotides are TGTGCCGGGGGAGAGACAAGGGAGACCCAGTACTTC. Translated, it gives CAGGETRETQYF.

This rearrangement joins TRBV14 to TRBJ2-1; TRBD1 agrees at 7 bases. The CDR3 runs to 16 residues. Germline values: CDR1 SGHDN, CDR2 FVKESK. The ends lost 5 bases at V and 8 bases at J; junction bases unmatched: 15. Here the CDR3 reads CASSDTGARVFDEQFF. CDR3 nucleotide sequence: TGTGCCAGCAGCGACACAGGGGCGAGGGTGTTCGATGAGCAGTTCTTC.

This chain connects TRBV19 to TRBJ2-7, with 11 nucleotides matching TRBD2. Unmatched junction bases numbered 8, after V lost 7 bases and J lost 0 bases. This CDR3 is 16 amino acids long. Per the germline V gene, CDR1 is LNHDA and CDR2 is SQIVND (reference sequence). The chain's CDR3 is CASTPSGTSGSYEQYF. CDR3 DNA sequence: TGTGCCAGTACCCCTTCCGGGACTAGCGGCTCCTACGAGCAGTACTTC.

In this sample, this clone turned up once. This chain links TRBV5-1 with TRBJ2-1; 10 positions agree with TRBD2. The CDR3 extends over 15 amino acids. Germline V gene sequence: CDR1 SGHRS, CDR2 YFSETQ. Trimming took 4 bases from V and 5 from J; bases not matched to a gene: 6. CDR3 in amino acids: CASSGTSGINNEQFF. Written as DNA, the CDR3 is TGCGCCAGCAGCGGTACTAGCGGGATTAACAATGAGCAGTTCTTC.

The CDR3 loop is CASSNPTGLATSYEQYF. CDR3 nucleotide sequence: TGTGCCAGCAGTAACCCTACGGGACTAGCGACATCCTACGAGCAGTACTTC. The chain is built from TRBV28 and TRBJ2-7, with 10 bases matching TRBD2. V shed 5 bases and J 1 base; nucleotides not matched to a gene: 11. CDR3 size: 17 residues. Per the germline V gene, CDR1 is MDHEN and CDR2 is SYDVKM.

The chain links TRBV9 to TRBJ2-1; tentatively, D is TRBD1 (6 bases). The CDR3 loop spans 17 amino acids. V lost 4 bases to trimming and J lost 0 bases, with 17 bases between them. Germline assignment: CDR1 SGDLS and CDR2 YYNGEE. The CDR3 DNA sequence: TGTGCCAGCAGCCGGAACCTACAGGGTAACTCCTACAATGAGCAGTTCTTC. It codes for CASSRNLQGNSYNEQFF. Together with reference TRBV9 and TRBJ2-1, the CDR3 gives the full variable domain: DSGVTQTPKHLITATGQRVTLRCSPRSGDLSVYWYQQSLDQGLQFLIQYYNGEERAKGNILERFSAQQFPDLHSELNLSSLELGDSALYFCASSRNLQGNSYNEQFFGPGTRLTVL.

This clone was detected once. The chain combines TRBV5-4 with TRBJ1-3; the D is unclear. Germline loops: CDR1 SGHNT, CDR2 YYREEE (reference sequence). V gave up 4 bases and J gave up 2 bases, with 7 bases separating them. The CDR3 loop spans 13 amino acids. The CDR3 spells CASSRRTGNTIYF. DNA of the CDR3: TGTGCCAGCAGCAGACGGACTGGAAACACCATATATTTT. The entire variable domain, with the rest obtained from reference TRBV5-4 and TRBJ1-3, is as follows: ETGVTQSPTHLIKTRGQQVTLRCSSQSGHNTVSWYQQALGQGPQFIFQYYREEENGRGNFPPRFSGLQFPNYSSELNVNALELDDSALYLCASSRRTGNTIYFGEGSWLTVV.

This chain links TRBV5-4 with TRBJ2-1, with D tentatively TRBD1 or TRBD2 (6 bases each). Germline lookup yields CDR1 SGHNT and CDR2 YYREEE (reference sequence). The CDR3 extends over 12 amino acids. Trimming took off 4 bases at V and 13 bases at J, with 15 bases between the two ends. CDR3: CASSAPTGLQFF. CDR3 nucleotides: TGTGCCAGCAGCGCCCCGACAGGACTACAGTTCTTC.

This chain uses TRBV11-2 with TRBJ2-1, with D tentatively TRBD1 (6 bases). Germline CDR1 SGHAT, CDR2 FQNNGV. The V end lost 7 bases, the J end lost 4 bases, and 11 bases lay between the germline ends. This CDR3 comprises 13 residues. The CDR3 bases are TGTGCCAGCAACCGCAGGGGATACAATGAGCAGTTCTTC. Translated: CASNRRGYNEQFF. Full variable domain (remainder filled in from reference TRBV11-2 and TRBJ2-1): EAGVAQSPRYKIIEKRQSVAFWCNPISGHATLYWYQQILGQGPKLLIQFQNNGVVDDSQLPKDRFSAERLKGVDSTLKIQPAKLEDSAVYLCASNRRGYNEQFFGPGTRLTVL.

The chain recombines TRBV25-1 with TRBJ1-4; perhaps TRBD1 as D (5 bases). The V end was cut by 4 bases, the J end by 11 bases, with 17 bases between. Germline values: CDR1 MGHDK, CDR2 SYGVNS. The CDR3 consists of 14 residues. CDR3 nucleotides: TGTGCCAGCAGTGGTTTAGGGGCGATCGGGAAACTGTTTTTT. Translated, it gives CASSGLGAIGKLFF. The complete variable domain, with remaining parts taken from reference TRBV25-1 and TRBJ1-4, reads EADIYQTPRYLVIGTGKKITLECSQTMGHDKMYWYQQDPGMELHLIHYSYGVNSTEKGDLSSESTVSRIRTEHFPLTLESARPSHTSQYLCASSGLGAIGKLFFGSGTQLSVL.

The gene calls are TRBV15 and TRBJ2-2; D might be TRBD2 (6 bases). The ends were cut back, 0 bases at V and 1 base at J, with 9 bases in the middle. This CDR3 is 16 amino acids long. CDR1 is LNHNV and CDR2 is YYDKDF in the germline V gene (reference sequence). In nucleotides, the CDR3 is TGTGCCACCAGCAGAGAGTTAGCGGTGAACACCGGGGAGCTGTTTTTT. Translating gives CATSRELAVNTGELFF.

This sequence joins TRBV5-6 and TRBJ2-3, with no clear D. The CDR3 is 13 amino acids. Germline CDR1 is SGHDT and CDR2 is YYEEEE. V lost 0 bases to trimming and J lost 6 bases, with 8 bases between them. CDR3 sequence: CASSLASADTQYF. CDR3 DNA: TGTGCCAGCAGCTTGGCCTCAGCGGATACGCAGTATTTT.

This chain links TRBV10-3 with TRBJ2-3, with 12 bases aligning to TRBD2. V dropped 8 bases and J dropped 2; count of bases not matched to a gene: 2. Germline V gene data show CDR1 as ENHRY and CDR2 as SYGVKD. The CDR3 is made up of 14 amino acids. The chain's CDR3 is CAIRLAGDTDTQYF. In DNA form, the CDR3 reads TGTGCCATCCGACTAGCGGGGGACACAGATACGCAGTATTTT.

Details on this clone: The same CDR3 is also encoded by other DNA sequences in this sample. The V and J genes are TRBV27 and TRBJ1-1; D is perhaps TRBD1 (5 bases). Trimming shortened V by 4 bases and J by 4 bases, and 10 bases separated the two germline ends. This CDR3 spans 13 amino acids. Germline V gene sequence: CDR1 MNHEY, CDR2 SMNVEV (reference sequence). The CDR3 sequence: CASSSSGGTEAFF. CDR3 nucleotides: TGTGCCAGCAGTTCCTCTGGGGGCACTGAAGCTTTCTTT.

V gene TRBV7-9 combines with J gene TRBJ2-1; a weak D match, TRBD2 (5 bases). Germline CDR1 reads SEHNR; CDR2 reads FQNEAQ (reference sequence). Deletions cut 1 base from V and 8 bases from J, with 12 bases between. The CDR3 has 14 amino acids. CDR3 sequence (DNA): TGTGCCAGCAGCTTAGACTGGCGGGTCGATGAGCAGTTCTTC. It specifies CASSLDWRVDEQFF.

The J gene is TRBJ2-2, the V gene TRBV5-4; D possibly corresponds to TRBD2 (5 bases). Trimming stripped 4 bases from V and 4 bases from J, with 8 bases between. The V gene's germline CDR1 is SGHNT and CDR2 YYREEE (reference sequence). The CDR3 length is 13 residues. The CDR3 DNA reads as TGTGCCAGCAGCGTTACTAGCACCGGGGAGCTGTTTTTT. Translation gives CASSVTSTGELFF.

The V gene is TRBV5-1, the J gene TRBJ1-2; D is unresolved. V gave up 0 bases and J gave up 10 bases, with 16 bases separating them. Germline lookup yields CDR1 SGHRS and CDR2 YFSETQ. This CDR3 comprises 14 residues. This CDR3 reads CASSLGRAFMDYTF. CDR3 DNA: TGCGCCAGCAGCTTGGGAAGGGCCTTCATGGACTACACCTTC.

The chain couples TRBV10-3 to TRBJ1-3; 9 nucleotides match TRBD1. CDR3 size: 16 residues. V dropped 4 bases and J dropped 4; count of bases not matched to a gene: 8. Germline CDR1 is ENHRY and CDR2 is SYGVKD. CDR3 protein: CAISGSRDREGNTIYF. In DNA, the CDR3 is TGTGCCATCAGTGGATCCAGGGACAGGGAAGGAAACACCATATATTTT.

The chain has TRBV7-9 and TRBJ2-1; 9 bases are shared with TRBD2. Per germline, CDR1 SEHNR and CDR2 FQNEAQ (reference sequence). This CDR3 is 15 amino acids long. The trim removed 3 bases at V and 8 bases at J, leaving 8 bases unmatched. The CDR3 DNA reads TGTGCCAGCAGCTTCCTAGCGGGACTTCGCGATGAGCAGTTCTTC. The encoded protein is CASSFLAGLRDEQFF.

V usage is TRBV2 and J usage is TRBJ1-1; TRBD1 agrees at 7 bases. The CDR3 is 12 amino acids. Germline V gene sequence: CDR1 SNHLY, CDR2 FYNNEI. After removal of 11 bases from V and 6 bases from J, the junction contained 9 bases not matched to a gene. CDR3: CAGGGQDPEAFF. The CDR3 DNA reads TGTGCCGGAGGAGGACAGGACCCTGAAGCTTTCTTT.

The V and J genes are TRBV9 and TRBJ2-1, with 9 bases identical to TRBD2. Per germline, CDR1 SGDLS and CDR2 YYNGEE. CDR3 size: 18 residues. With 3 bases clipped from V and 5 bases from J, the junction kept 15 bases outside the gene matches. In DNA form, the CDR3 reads TGTGCCAGCAGCGCCCAACTCCTCGTAGCGGGAGTTGACAATGAGCAGTTCTTC. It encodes CASSAQLLVAGVDNEQFF.

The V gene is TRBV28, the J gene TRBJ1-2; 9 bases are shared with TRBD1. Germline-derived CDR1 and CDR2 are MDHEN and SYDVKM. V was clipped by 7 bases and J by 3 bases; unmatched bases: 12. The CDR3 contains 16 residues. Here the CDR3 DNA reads TGTGCCAGCACCTTTACCGGGACAGGGATCTACTATGGCTACACCTTC. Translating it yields CASTFTGTGIYYGYTF.

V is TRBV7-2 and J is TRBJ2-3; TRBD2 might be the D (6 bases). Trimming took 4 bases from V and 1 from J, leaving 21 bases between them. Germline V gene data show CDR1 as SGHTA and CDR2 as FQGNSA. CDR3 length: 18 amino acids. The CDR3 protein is CASSSGIGSRGGTDTQYF. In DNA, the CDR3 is TGTGCCAGCAGCTCTGGCATCGGGAGCAGAGGGGGCACAGATACGCAGTATTTT. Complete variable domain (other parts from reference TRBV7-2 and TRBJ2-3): GAGVSQSPSNKVTEKGKDVELRCDPISGHTALYWYRQSLGQGLEFLIYFQGNSAPDKSGLPSDRFSAERTGGSVSTLTIQRTQQEDSAVYLCASSSGIGSRGGTDTQYFGPGTRLTVL.